Presented here are 23 T cell receptor beta chains from one specimen sequenced in a study of spatial heterogeneity in lung cancer. Study observations and caveats: It was found that expanded intratumoral alpha and beta TCR counts tracked tumor mutation counts.

Their antigens remain unidentified. Noted time point: sample taken at primary tumor resection. MiXCR, run by TCRdb on the 5' RACE reads, gives a single entry per CDR3 protein. The sample includes roughly 28,000 distinct CDR3 sequences, roughly 7.2% of them seen just once. Sequenced material: lung tumor tissue, taken at surgery. The source is a male donor with early-stage non-small cell lung cancer.

V is TRBV6-1 and J is TRBJ1-1; possible D gene TRBD1, 6 bases. This CDR3 has 16 amino acids. Germline-derived CDR1 and CDR2 are MNHNS and SASEGT. Trimming took 6 bases from V and 1 from J, leaving 18 bases between them. CDR3 nucleotide sequence: TGTGCCAGCAGGCCCCTCCGGGACACCCCGAACACTGAAGCTTTCTTT. It translates to CASRPLRDTPNTEAFF.

This clonotype has a count of ten or more. CDR3 in DNA: TGTGCCAGCTCACCCCCCAGGCATGGGGTGGGTACTGAAGCTTTCTTT. It codes for CASSPPRHGVGTEAFF. The chain employs TRBV18 and TRBJ1-1; no clear D. The germline V gene has CDR1 KGHSH and CDR2 LQKENI. The CDR3 contains 16 residues. The V gene lost 3 bases and the J gene lost 5 bases, with 19 bases spanning the gap. Drawing the rest from reference TRBV18 and TRBJ1-1, the complete variable domain is NAGVMQNPRHLVRRRGQEARLRCSPMKGHSHVYWYRQLPEEGLKFMVYLQKENIIDESGMPKERFSAEFPKEGPSILRIQQVVRGDSAAYFCASSPPRHGVGTEAFFGQGTRLTVV.

The chain joins TRBV14 to TRBJ2-7, with TRBD2 as a possible D gene (6 bases). V was pared by 5 bases and J by 3 bases, with 14 bases between. The V gene's germline CDR1 is SGHDN and CDR2 FVKESK. This CDR3 has 14 amino acids. CDR3 in amino acids: CASSKVLGGYEQYF. CDR3 nucleotide sequence: TGTGCCAGCAGCAAAGTCCTCGGGGGCTACGAGCAGTACTTC.

This clonotype appeared many times. The chain couples TRBV14 to TRBJ2-1; D uncertain. Trimming stripped 4 bases from V and 4 bases from J, with 11 bases between. CDR1 is SGHDN and CDR2 is FVKESK in the germline V gene. The CDR3 runs 14 residues. The chain's CDR3 is CASSRQHGYNEQFF. CDR3 nucleotide sequence: TGTGCCAGCAGCCGCCAGCACGGTTACAATGAGCAGTTCTTC.

This clonotype was picked up many times. The V call is TRBV7-2, the J call TRBJ1-2; 8 nucleotides match TRBD1. Germline lookup yields CDR1 SGHTA and CDR2 FQGNSA. The CDR3 extends over 15 amino acids. V was clipped by 2 bases and J by 2 bases; unmatched bases: 4. The CDR3 DNA sequence: TGTGCCAGCAGCTTATACCAGGGGGCAAACTATGGCTACACCTTC. Translation gives CASSLYQGANYGYTF. Full variable domain (missing parts from reference TRBV7-2 and TRBJ1-2): GAGVSQSPSNKVTEKGKDVELRCDPISGHTALYWYRQSLGQGLEFLIYFQGNSAPDKSGLPSDRFSAERTGGSVSTLTIQRTQQEDSAVYLCASSLYQGANYGYTFGSGTRLTVV.

The chain employs TRBV5-4 and TRBJ2-2; D not certain. This CDR3 comprises 14 residues. In germline, CDR1 is SGHNT, CDR2 YYREEE (reference sequence). V lost 1 base and J 0 bases, leaving 4 bases between the germline ends. The CDR3 bases are TGTGCCAGCAGCTTGTTGGCGAACACCGGGGAGCTGTTTTTT. Encoded protein: CASSLLANTGELFF.

In the case of this clonotype: A read error may be the cause here, since a much bigger clone is one base away. The CDR3 nucleotides read TGTGCCAGCAGCTTAGACGGCAGATCCGAGGAGTACTTC. This gives the protein CASSLDGRSEEYF. V is TRBV7-9 and J is TRBJ2-7; D call uncertain. The CDR3 spans 13 residues. Germline CDR1 is SEHNR and CDR2 is FQNEAQ (reference sequence). The complete variable domain, with remaining parts taken from reference TRBV7-9 and TRBJ2-7, reads DTGVSQNPRHKITKRGQNVTFRCDPISEHNRLYWYRQTLGQGPEFLTYFQNEAQLEKSRLLSDRFSAERPKGSFSTLEIQRTEQGDSAMYLCASSLDGRSEEYFGPGTRLTVT.

This clonotype occurred many times. The chain joins TRBV7-2 to TRBJ1-2, with a tentative D call TRBD1 (6 bases). CDR3 length: 13 amino acids. CDR1 and CDR2 from the germline V gene are SGHTA and FQGNSA. The V end was cut by 1 base, the J end by 4 bases, with 7 bases between. Written as DNA, the CDR3 is TGTGCCAGCAGCTTAGGCAGGGGCTATGGCTACACCTTC. Translation: CASSLGRGYGYTF.

This clonotype was detected many times. The chain employs TRBV2 and TRBJ1-4; D unresolved. The CDR3 consists of 14 residues. Between the trimmed V and J ends, which lost 0 bases and 8 bases, there was a span of 10 bases. CDR1 is SNHLY, CDR2 FYNNEI, per germline. CDR3 loop: CASSEAGLEEKLFF. The CDR3 DNA reads as TGTGCCAGCAGTGAAGCAGGCCTAGAGGAAAAACTGTTTTTT.

The chain joins TRBV18 to TRBJ1-1; D is unclear. Germline-derived CDR1 and CDR2 are KGHSH and LQKENI. Between the trimmed V and J ends, which lost 2 bases and 0 bases, there was a span of 13 bases. The CDR3 totals 16 residues. For the CDR3, the DNA is TGTGCCAGCTCACCAAAAGGTTGGGGAATGAACACTGAAGCTTTCTTT. This translates into CASSPKGWGMNTEAFF.

This chain links TRBV24-1 with TRBJ1-5; 9 bases match TRBD1. V dropped 11 bases and J dropped 3; count of bases not matched to a gene: 4. The CDR3 covers 13 residues. Germline V gene sequence: CDR1 KGHDR, CDR2 SFDVKD. The CDR3 coding sequence is TGTGCCATCGGGGACAGGGACAATCAGCCCCAGCATTTT. Translating gives CAIGDRDNQPQHF.

V usage is TRBV7-9 and J usage is TRBJ1-5, with D unclear. The germline CDR1 and CDR2 sequences are SEHNR and FQNEAQ (reference sequence). CDR3 length: 15 residues. Trimming took 4 bases from V and 0 from J, leaving 10 bases between them. CDR3: CASSSSKASNQPQHF. CDR3 nucleotide sequence: TGTGCCAGCAGCTCTTCGAAGGCTAGCAATCAGCCCCAGCATTTT.

This clonotype turned up a few times. The chain uses TRBV4-3 and TRBJ2-3, with D unclear. With 0 bases removed from V and 9 bases from J, the gap between germline ends came to 10 bases. From germline, CDR1 is LGHNA and CDR2 YSLEER. There are 13 residues in the CDR3. The CDR3 bases are TGCGCCAGCAGCCAAGATAACCACCCAACGCAGTATTTT. It encodes CASSQDNHPTQYF.

A few counts support this clonotype. This chain connects TRBV29-1 to TRBJ2-7; TRBD1 aligns across 8 bases. The germline V gene encodes CDR1 SQVTM and CDR2 ANQGSEA. V was clipped by 7 bases and J by 3 bases; unmatched bases: 8. The CDR3 extends over 13 amino acids. The CDR3 reads CSARGQGRYEQYF. The DNA for the CDR3 is TGCAGCGCCAGAGGACAGGGACGCTACGAGCAGTACTTC.

This clonotype came up a few times. V usage is TRBV3-1 and J usage is TRBJ2-5; 7 bases line up with TRBD2. The J segment lost 4 bases and the V segment lost 3 bases, leaving 11 bases of the junction unmatched. The CDR3 is made up of 16 amino acids. Per the germline V gene, CDR1 is LGHDT and CDR2 is YNNKEL (reference sequence). CDR3 protein: CASSHDPGRERETQYF. The CDR3 DNA is TGTGCCAGCAGCCATGATCCCGGGCGGGAGAGAGAGACCCAGTACTTC.

This clonotype occurred many times. The chain links TRBV7-2 to TRBJ2-2; TRBD2 matches at 11 bases. The germline V gene encodes CDR1 SGHTA and CDR2 FQGNSA. V was pared by 4 bases and J by 4 bases, with 2 bases of the junction left unmatched. The CDR3 is 15 residues long. The CDR3 bases are TGTGCCAGCAGCTCTAGCGGGGGGACCACCGGGGAGCTGTTTTTT. Residues: CASSSSGGTTGELFF.

The sample holds many counts of this clonotype. The CDR3: CASSSQGGYEQYF. CDR3 in DNA: TGCGCCAGCAGCTCCCAGGGGGGCTACGAGCAGTACTTC. The chain carries TRBV5-1 and TRBJ2-7; a weak D match, TRBD1 (7 bases). V was trimmed by 3 bases and J by 3 bases, leaving 10 bases between them. The CDR3 loop spans 13 amino acids. The germline V gene encodes CDR1 SGHRS and CDR2 YFSETQ.

This clonotype was seen a handful of times. The CDR3 coding sequence is TGTGCCAGCAGTCTGGACCTGTACGAGCAGTACTTC. It encodes CASSLDLYEQYF. The rearrangement joins TRBV28 to TRBJ2-7; unclear D gene. Germline V gene lookup returns CDR1 MDHEN and CDR2 SYDVKM. The CDR3 loop spans 12 amino acids. V lost 5 bases and J 4 bases, leaving 9 bases between the germline ends.

This clonotype was detected only a few times. The chain joins TRBV6-5 to TRBJ2-6; unclear D gene. CDR1 is MNHEY and CDR2 is SVGAGI in the germline V gene. The CDR3 spans 18 residues. Trimming pared 2 bases from V and 0 bases from J, leaving 14 bases between. The CDR3 reads CASSYNSALLSGANVLTF. CDR3 bases: TGTGCCAGCAGTTACAATTCGGCATTACTCTCTGGGGCCAACGTCCTGACTTTC.

This clonotype appeared many times. The rearrangement links TRBV29-1 to TRBJ2-5, with TRBD2 identical over 7 bases. V shed 3 bases and J 4 bases; nucleotides not matched to a gene: 8. Germline V gene sequence: CDR1 SQVTM, CDR2 ANQGSEA. The CDR3 contains 14 residues. The CDR3 here is CSVDIGGKGETQYF. Written as DNA, the CDR3 is TGCAGCGTTGACATCGGGGGGAAAGGAGAGACCCAGTACTTC.

This clonotype has just a few counts. This sequence joins TRBV7-6 and TRBJ1-5; no definite D call. Germline assignment: CDR1 SGHVS and CDR2 FNYEAQ. The CDR3 sequence is 16 residues long. The V and J ends lost 5 bases and 1 base respectively, with 15 bases between them. The CDR3 nucleotides read TGTGCCAGCAGCCCCGGCCTCAGTCAAAGCAATCAGCCCCAGCATTTT. It yields the protein CASSPGLSQSNQPQHF. Full variable domain (missing parts from reference TRBV7-6 and TRBJ1-5): GAGVSQSPRYKVTKRGQDVALRCDPISGHVSLYWYRQALGQGPEFLTYFNYEAQQDKSGLPNDRFSAERPEGSISTLTIQRTEQRDSAMYRCASSPGLSQSNQPQHFGDGTRLSIL.

The chain employs TRBV4-1 and TRBJ1-3; D remains ambiguous. Trimming removed 0 bases at V and 0 bases at J, with 9 bases between. CDR3 length: 16 amino acids. Germline assignment: CDR1 MGHRA and CDR2 YSYEKL. The CDR3 DNA reads as TGCGCCAGCAGCCAAGACGACGGTCGCTCTGGAAACACCATATATTTT. Amino acid sequence: CASSQDDGRSGNTIYF.

A word on this clonotype: Compared with germline, one end of the junction differs, possibly owing to a read error. The chain combines TRBV4-2 with TRBJ1-6, with TRBD1 identical over 9 bases. Germline CDR1 LGHNA, CDR2 YNFKEQ. The CDR3 totals 14 residues. CDR3 loop: CDSSLGQGNSPLHF. CDR3 sequence (DNA): TGTGACAGCAGCCTTGGACAGGGGAATTCACCCCTCCACTTT.